These 2 T cell receptor beta chains came from one sample sequenced in a study of identical twins. Each CDR3 protein is one row after TCRdb ran MiXCR on the 5' RACE reads. The sample contains some 790,000 distinct CDR3 sequences, around a sixth of which appear only once. These data also formed part of another study, on T cells expressing NK-cell markers.

Sequenced input: PBMCs. These receptors all stem from a woman between 18 and 29 years old in good health.

Only a few counts were recorded for this clonotype. The V gene is TRBV20-1, the J gene TRBJ2-1; 9 positions agree with TRBD2. The J segment lost 4 bases and the V segment lost 6 bases, leaving 7 bases of the junction unmatched. CDR3 length: 14 residues. The germline gives CDR1 DFQATT, CDR2 SNEGSKA (reference sequence). The CDR3 nucleotides are TGCAGTGCCCCAGCGGGAGGAAGGTACAATGAGCAGTTCTTC. This translates into CSAPAGGRYNEQFF.

The rearrangement joins TRBV4-3 to TRBJ2-6, with D tentatively TRBD2 (6 bases). CDR3 size: 17 residues. The V end lost 4 bases, the J end lost 0 bases, and 13 bases lay between the germline ends. The germline gives CDR1 LGHNA, CDR2 YSLEER. CDR3 nucleotide sequence: TGCGCCAGCAGCCCCGGGACTGGAAACTCTGGGGCCAACGTCCTGACTTTC. As protein: CASSPGTGNSGANVLTF.